Below, 2 T cell receptor beta chains from the same sample are listed, as sequenced in a study of T cell responses to AZD1222 COVID-19 vaccine. Sequencing was performed with immunoSEQ multiplex PCR; in TCRdb, only in-frame clones are kept and a portion is missing. The data show 80,000 to 90,000 clones, with 90% seen just once and about 3% held by the top ten. The material was peripheral blood, obtained on day 0 of AZD1222 vaccination. The receptors derive from an adult in good health.

The rearrangement uses TRBV6-6 and TRBJ2-7; TRBD1 agrees at 8 bases. The length of the CDR3 is 14 residues. V trimming: 7 bases; J trimming: 3 bases; junction bases outside the gene matches: 8. Germline lookup yields CDR1 MNHNY and CDR2 SVGAGI (reference sequence). CDR3 in amino acids: CASKTGTGVYEQYF. The CDR3 bases are TGTGCCAGCAAGACCGGGACAGGAGTCTACGAGCAGTACTTC.

The chain carries TRBV28 and TRBJ1-2; D is unresolved. This CDR3 region has 13 residues. The germline CDR1 and CDR2 sequences are MDHEN and SYDVKM. Trimming stripped 6 bases from V and 10 bases from J, with 18 bases between. CDR3 in DNA: TGTGCCAGCAGCCCCGCGGGCCCTGGGTTCTACACCTTC. The encoded protein is CASSPAGPGFYTF.